This T cell receptor (beta chain) was captured by sequencing in a study of shared clonotypes between healthy human individuals. Study background: Three plates each covered CD4 naive and memory; CD8 naive two, CD8 memory one.

Assay: immunoSEQ multiplex PCR; the TCRdb copy retains only in-frame clones and omits some. In the table there are approximately 1.5 million clones, 97% to 99% of which are singletons. Notes on the study in general: As a rule, naive subsets had a larger estimated richness than memory subsets. The study found lower generation probabilities in non-shared clonotypes than in those shared by all four donors. Blood alone was sampled, and tissue repertoires likely differ.

Remarks on this clone: Its specificity is unknown.

CDR3 length: 18 amino acids. The V gene's germline CDR1 is MGHRA and CDR2 YSYEKL. V lost 0 bases and J 3 bases, leaving 17 bases between the germline ends. This clonotype originated in a man aged 25 to 40 in good health. V gene TRBV4-1 combines with J gene TRBJ1-4; a possible D gene is TRBD1 (6 bases). The sequenced sample consisted of naive CD4+ T cells sorted from blood. Subset defined: CD45RA+ positively selected. The CDR3 here is CASSQDGPYREANEKLFF. The CDR3 nucleotides are TGCGCCAGCAGCCAAGACGGCCCATACAGGGAAGCTAATGAAAAACTGTTTTTT.